The source of this TCR beta chain is a study of CD8+ T cells in alopecia areata. This clone was counted ten times or more. Alopecia areata patients provided lesional scalp punch biopsies and peripheral blood. The sequencing template was cDNA reverse transcribed from extracted RNA. Sequenced by immunoSEQ multiplex PCR; TCRdb stores in-frame clones only, minus some. Seen here are 65,000 to 75,000 clones, approximately 43% observed once, and the top ten hold roughly 17%. CDR1 and CDR2 (germline): SGHAT, FQNNGV. This CDR3 contains 12 residues. This TCR derives from a human donor with alopecia areata. The source was CD8+ T cells sorted from blood, collected at week 0. This rearrangement joins TRBV11-2 to TRBJ2-7; 8 bases map to TRBD2. Written as DNA, the CDR3 is TGTGTGCTCCCGGGAGGGAGCCACGAGCAGTACTTC. Translated, it gives CVLPGGSHEQYF.